Presented here are 13 T cell receptor beta chains from one specimen sequenced in a study of T cell responses to AZD1222 COVID-19 vaccine (dated by TCRdb to about 2021). Reading the label with the study, this specimen's time point is: about 28 days (+/-7) after the second vaccine dose. Libraries were constructed by the immunoSEQ multiplex PCR assay. TCRdb provides this immuneACCESS table in a form limited to in-frame rearrangements. Some clones are lacking; in checked studies, under half of them reflect an unresolved V gene, and why the rest are absent is not known. A total of 180,000 or so clones appear in this sample, roughly 90% of them only once. Of the sample, about 1.8% falls within the top ten clones. The input for sequencing was peripheral blood, taken 28 days after the second AZD1222 dose. The receptors derive from an adult who received the AZD1222 COVID-19 vaccine.

The V call is TRBV5-1, the J call TRBJ1-1, with D unclear. V dropped 5 bases and J dropped 2 bases, with 7 bases sitting between them. This CDR3 is 12 amino acids long. Germline V lookup: CDR1 SGHRS, CDR2 YFSETQ. In nucleotides, the CDR3 is TGCGCCAGCAGAACAGATAACACTGAAGCTTTCTTT. Translation: CASRTDNTEAFF.

The rearrangement joins TRBV5-1 to TRBJ2-2, with 7 bases fitting TRBD2. The CDR3 spans 16 residues. With 4 bases clipped from V and 5 bases from J, the junction kept 11 bases outside the gene matches. Looked up from germline, CDR1 is SGHRS and CDR2 is YFSETQ. DNA for the CDR3: TGCGCCAGCAGCAGGAAAAGGGACTACCCAACCGGGGAGCTGTTTTTT. This encodes CASSRKRDYPTGELFF.

V gene TRBV29-1 combines with J gene TRBJ1-2; 7 positions agree with TRBD1. The V gene end was trimmed by 6 bases and the J gene end by 0 bases; junction bases not matched to a gene: 10. The CDR3 runs 15 residues. The germline CDR1 and CDR2 sequences are SQVTM and ANQGSEA. The CDR3 region is CSVEGQYISNYGYTF. The DNA for the CDR3 is TGCAGCGTCGAGGGACAGTATATTTCTAACTATGGCTACACCTTC.

The V gene is TRBV30, the J gene TRBJ1-6; D is uncertain. V lost 2 bases, J lost 0 bases, and 11 bases lay in between. CDR3 length equals 16 residues. Per germline, CDR1 GTSNPN and CDR2 SVGIG (reference sequence). The CDR3 reads CAWSTPRSSYNSPLHF. The CDR3 bases are TGTGCCTGGAGTACGCCCCGGAGCTCCTATAATTCACCCCTCCACTTT.

V and J are TRBV6-1 and TRBJ2-1, with 11 bases aligning to TRBD2. Germline values: CDR1 MNHNS, CDR2 SASEGT. The trim removed 5 bases at V and 3 bases at J, leaving 6 bases unmatched. This CDR3 has 16 residues. In DNA, the CDR3 is TGTGCCAGCAGTAAAGGGACTAGCGGTTACTACAATGAGCAGTTCTTC. Protein sequence: CASSKGTSGYYNEQFF.

V gene TRBV7-8 combines with J gene TRBJ1-2; TRBD1 is a possible D gene (5 bases). This CDR3 has 13 residues. Germline CDR1 SGHVS, CDR2 FQNEAQ. Deletions cut 1 base from V and 4 bases from J, with 7 bases between. This CDR3 is CASSLGGAYGYTF. The CDR3 coding sequence is TGTGCCAGCAGCTTAGGAGGGGCCTATGGCTACACCTTC.

The chain couples TRBV7-8 to TRBJ1-5; 7 bases map to TRBD1. The trim removed 5 bases at V and 5 bases at J, leaving 3 bases unmatched. Germline assignment: CDR1 SGHVS and CDR2 FQNEAQ. CDR3 length: 13 residues. CDR3 sequence reads: CASSQDRDQPQHF. The CDR3 bases are TGTGCCAGCAGCCAAGACAGGGATCAGCCCCAGCATTTT.

With regard to this clone: The junction departs from the called germline gene at one end, perhaps through a read error. This sequence joins TRBV7-7 and TRBJ1-5; no definite D call. The CDR3 is made up of 13 amino acids. Per the germline V gene, CDR1 is SSHAT and CDR2 is FNYEAQ (reference sequence). The CDR3 DNA is TGTGCTAGCAGCCCTCCCGATCCCCAGCCCCAGCATTTT. Protein: CASSPPDPQPQHF. The full variable domain, in which reference TRBV7-7 and TRBJ1-5 provide the parts outside the CDR3, is GAGVSQSPRYKVTKRGQDVTLRCDPISSHATLYWYQQALGQGPEFLTYFNYEAQPDKSGLPSDRFSAERPEGSISTLTIQRTEQRDSAMYRCASSPPDPQPQHFGDGTRLSIL.

This chain uses TRBV7-9 with TRBJ1-2; tentatively, D is TRBD1 (6 bases). The V and J ends lost 1 base and 1 base respectively, with 19 bases between them. CDR1 and CDR2 (germline): SEHNR, FQNEAQ (reference sequence). The length of the CDR3 is 18 residues. The DNA for the CDR3 is TGTGCCAGCAGCTTAGTGGGTGGCCAGACAGGTATTAACTATGGCTACACCTTC. It encodes CASSLVGGQTGINYGYTF.

The J gene is TRBJ1-1, the V gene TRBV30; D ambiguous. The CDR3 is made up of 11 amino acids. Trimming took off 8 bases at V and 11 bases at J, with 18 bases between the two ends. Germline loops: CDR1 GTSNPN, CDR2 SVGIG (reference sequence). The DNA of the CDR3 is TGTGCCGCCCGCTGGGGTCAAGGGGCTTTCTTT. Translated, it gives CAARWGQGAFF.

The chain couples TRBV7-8 to TRBJ1-5; D is unclear. CDR3 length equals 13 residues. Trimming took off 2 bases at V and 2 bases at J, with 4 bases between the two ends. The V gene's germline CDR1 is SGHVS and CDR2 FQNEAQ. CDR3 nucleotide sequence: TGTGCCAGCAGCTTACATCGCAATCAGCCCCAGCATTTT. Translation: CASSLHRNQPQHF.

J is TRBJ1-5 and V is TRBV27; D is undetermined. The germline V gene encodes CDR1 MNHEY and CDR2 SMNVEV (reference sequence). Trimming took 4 bases from V and 5 from J, leaving 12 bases between them. The CDR3 spans 14 residues. The CDR3 region has the DNA TGTGCCAGCAGTTCGGGCCTGGCCCATCAGCCCCAGCATTTT. It yields the protein CASSSGLAHQPQHF.

This sequence joins TRBV7-8 and TRBJ2-2; 8 bases line up with TRBD1. The CDR3 spans 15 residues. CDR1 SGHVS and CDR2 FQNEAQ come from the germline V gene. V lost 7 bases and J lost 3; bases outside the gene matches: 7. The DNA of the CDR3 is TGTGCCAGCAACCTCAGGGGGCTGGACACCGGGGAGCTGTTTTTT. This encodes CASNLRGLDTGELFF.